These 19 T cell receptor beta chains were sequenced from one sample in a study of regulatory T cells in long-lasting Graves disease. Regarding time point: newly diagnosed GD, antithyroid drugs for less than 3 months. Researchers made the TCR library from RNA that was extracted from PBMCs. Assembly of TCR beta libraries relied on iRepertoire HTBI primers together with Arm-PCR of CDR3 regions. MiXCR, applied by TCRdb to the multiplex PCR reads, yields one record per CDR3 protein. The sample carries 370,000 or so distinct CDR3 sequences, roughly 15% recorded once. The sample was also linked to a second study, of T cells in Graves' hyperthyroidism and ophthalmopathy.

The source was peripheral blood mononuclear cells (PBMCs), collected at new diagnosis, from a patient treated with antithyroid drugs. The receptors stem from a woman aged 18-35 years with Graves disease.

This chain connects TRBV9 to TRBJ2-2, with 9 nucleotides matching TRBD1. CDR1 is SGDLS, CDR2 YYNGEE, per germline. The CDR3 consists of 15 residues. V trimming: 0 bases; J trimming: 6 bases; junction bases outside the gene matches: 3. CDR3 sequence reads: CASSVDRGRSGELFF. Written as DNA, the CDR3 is TGTGCCAGCAGCGTAGACAGGGGGCGATCCGGGGAGCTGTTTTTT.

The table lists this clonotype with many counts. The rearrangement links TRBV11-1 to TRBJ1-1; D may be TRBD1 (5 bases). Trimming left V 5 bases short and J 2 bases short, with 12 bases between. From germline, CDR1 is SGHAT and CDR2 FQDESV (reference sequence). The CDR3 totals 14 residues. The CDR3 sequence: CASSQDIPNTEAFF. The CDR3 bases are TGTGCCAGCAGCCAGGACATTCCTAACACTGAAGCTTTCTTT. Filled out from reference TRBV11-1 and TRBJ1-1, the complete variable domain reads EAEVAQSPRYKITEKSQAVAFWCDPISGHATLYWYRQILGQGPELLVQFQDESVVDDSQLPKDRFSAERLKGVDSTLKIQPAELGDSAMYLCASSQDIPNTEAFFGQGTRLTVV.

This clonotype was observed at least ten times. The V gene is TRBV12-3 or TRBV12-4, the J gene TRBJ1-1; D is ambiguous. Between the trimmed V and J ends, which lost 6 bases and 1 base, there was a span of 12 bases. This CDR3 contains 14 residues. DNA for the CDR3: TGTGCCAGCAGCCCTGGACTAGGGAACACTGAAGCTTTCTTT. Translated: CASSPGLGNTEAFF.

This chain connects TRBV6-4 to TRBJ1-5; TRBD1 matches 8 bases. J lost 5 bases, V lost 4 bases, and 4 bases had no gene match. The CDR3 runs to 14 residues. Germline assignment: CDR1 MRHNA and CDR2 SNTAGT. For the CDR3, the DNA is TGTGCCAGCAGTGCAGGGGGCGAAGATCAGCCCCAGCATTTT. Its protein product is CASSAGGEDQPQHF.

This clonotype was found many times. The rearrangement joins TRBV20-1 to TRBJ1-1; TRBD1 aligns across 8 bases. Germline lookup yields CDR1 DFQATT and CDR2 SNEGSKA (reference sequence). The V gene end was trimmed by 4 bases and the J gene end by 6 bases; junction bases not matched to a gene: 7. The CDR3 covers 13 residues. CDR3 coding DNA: TGCAGTGCTACCCAGGGGGCTATCGCTGAAGCTTTCTTT. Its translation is CSATQGAIAEAFF.

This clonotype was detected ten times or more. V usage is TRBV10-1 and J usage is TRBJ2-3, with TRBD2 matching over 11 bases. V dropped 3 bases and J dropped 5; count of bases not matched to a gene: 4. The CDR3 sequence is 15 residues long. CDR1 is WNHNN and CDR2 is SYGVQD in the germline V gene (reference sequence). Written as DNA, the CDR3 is TGCGCCAGCAGTGACAATAGCGGGAGGGGAGATACGCAGTATTTT. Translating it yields CASSDNSGRGDTQYF.

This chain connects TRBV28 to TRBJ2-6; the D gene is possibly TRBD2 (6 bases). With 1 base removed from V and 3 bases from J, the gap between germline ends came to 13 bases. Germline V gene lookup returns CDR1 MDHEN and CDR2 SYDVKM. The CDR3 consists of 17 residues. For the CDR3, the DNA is TGTGCCAGCAGTTTATTGGGGGTGGAGGGTGGGGCCAACGTCCTGACTTTC. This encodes CASSLLGVEGGANVLTF.

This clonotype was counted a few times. In DNA form, the CDR3 reads TGTGCCAGCAGTGCCACAGGGGGTTACGGCACCGGGGAGCTGTTTTTT. Its protein is CASSATGGYGTGELFF. This chain joins TRBV6-1 and TRBJ2-2; 8 bases agree with TRBD1. The length of the CDR3 is 16 residues. V shed 4 bases, J shed 4 bases, and the junction held 8 bases outside the gene matches. From germline, CDR1 is MNHNS and CDR2 SASEGT.

The CDR3 sequence: CASSFEGQKTQYF. DNA of the CDR3: TGTGCCAGCAGCTTTGAGGGGCAAAAGACCCAGTACTTC. The chain is built from TRBV5-5 and TRBJ2-5, with D perhaps given as TRBD1 or TRBD2 (5 bases each). Germline CDR1 reads SGHKS; CDR2 reads YYEKEE (reference sequence). CDR3 length: 13 residues. Trimming pared 2 bases from V and 6 bases from J, leaving 11 bases between.

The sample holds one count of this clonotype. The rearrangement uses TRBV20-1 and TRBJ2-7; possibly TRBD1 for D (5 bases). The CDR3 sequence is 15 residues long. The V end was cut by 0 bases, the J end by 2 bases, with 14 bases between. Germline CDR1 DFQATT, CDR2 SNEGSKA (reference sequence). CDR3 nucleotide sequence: TGCAGTGCTAGAGATCTCCTGGACAAGGCCTACGAGCAGTACTTC. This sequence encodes CSARDLLDKAYEQYF.

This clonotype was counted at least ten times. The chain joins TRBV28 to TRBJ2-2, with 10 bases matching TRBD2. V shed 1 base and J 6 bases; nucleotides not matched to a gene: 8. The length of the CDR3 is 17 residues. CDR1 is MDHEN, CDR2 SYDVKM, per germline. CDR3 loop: CASSLLGAGGPAGELFF. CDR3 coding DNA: TGTGCCAGCAGTTTATTAGGAGCGGGAGGGCCTGCCGGGGAGCTGTTTTTT. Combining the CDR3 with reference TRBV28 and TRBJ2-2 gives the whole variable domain DVKVTQSSRYLVKRTGEKVFLECVQDMDHENMFWYRQDPGLGLRLIYFSYDVKMKEKGDIPEGYSVSREKKERFSLILESASTNQTSMYLCASSLLGAGGPAGELFFGEGSRLTVL.

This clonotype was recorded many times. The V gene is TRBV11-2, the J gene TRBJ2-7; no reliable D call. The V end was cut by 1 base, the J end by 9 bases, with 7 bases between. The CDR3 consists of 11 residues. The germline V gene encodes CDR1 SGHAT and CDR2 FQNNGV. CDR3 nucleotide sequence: TGTGCCAGCAGCTTAGGGGGTGTGCAGTACTTC. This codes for CASSLGGVQYF. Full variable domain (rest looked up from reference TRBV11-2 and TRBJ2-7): EAGVAQSPRYKIIEKRQSVAFWCNPISGHATLYWYQQILGQGPKLLIQFQNNGVVDDSQLPKDRFSAERLKGVDSTLKIQPAKLEDSAVYLCASSLGGVQYFGPGTRLTVT.

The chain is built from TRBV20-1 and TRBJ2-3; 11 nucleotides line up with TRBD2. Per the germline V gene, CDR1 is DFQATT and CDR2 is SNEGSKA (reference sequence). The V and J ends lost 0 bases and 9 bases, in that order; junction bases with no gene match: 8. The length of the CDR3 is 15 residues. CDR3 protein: CSARDIAGGLHTQYF. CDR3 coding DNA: TGCAGTGCTAGAGATATAGCGGGGGGGCTCCACACGCAGTATTTT.

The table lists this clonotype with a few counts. CDR3 residues: CASSLWGSISTDTQYF. CDR3 nucleotide sequence: TGTGCCAGCAGTTTATGGGGCAGCATTAGCACAGATACGCAGTATTTT. The chain combines TRBV28 with TRBJ2-3; D not resolved. V was clipped by 0 bases and J by 0 bases, with 10 bases between them. CDR1 is MDHEN and CDR2 is SYDVKM in the germline V gene. The CDR3 totals 16 residues.

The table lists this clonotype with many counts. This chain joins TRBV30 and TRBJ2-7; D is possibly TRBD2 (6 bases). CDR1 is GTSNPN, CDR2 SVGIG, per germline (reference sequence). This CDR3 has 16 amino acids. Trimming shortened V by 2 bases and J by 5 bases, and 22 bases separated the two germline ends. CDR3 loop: CAWSSVGRLGPHEQYF. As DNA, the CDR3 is TGTGCCTGGAGTTCGGTGGGGAGGCTCGGCCCCCACGAGCAGTACTTC.

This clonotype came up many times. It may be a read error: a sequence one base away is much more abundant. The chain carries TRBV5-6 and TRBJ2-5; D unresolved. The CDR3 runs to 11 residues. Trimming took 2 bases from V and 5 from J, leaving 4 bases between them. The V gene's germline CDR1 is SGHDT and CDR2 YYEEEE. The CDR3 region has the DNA TGTGCCAGCAGCTTTGTGGAGACCCAGTACTTC. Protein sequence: CASSFVETQYF. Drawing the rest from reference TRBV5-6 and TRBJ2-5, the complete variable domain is DAGVTQSPTHLIKTRGQQVTLRCSPKSGHDTVSWYQQALGQGPQFIFQYYEEEERQRGNFPDRFSGHQFPNYSSELNVNALLLGDSALYLCASSFVETQYFGPGTRLLVL.

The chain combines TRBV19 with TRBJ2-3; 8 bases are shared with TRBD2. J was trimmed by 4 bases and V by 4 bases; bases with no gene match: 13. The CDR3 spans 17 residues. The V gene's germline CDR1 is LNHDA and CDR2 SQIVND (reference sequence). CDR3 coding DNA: TGTGCCAGTAGTACAGACCAAAACTCAGCGGGGGCAGATACGCAGTATTTT. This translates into CASSTDQNSAGADTQYF. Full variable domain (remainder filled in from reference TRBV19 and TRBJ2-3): DGGITQSPKYLFRKEGQNVTLSCEQNLNHDAMYWYRQDPGQGLRLIYYSQIVNDFQKGDIAEGYSVSREKKESFPLTVTSAQKNPTAFYLCASSTDQNSAGADTQYFGPGTRLTVL.

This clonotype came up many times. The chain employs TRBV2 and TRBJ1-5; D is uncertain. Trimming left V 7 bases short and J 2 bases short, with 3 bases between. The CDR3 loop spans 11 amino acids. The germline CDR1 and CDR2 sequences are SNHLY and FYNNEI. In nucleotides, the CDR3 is TGTGCCAGCACCCGCAATCAGCCCCAGCATTTT. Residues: CASTRNQPQHF.

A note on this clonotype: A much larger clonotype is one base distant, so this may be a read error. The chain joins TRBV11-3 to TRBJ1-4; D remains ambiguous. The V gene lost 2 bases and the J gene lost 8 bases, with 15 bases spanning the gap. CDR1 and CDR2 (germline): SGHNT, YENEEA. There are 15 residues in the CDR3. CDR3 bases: TGTGCCAGCAGCTTAACCGGGCAGGAAGGCGAAAAACTGTTTTTT. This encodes CASSLTGQEGEKLFF.